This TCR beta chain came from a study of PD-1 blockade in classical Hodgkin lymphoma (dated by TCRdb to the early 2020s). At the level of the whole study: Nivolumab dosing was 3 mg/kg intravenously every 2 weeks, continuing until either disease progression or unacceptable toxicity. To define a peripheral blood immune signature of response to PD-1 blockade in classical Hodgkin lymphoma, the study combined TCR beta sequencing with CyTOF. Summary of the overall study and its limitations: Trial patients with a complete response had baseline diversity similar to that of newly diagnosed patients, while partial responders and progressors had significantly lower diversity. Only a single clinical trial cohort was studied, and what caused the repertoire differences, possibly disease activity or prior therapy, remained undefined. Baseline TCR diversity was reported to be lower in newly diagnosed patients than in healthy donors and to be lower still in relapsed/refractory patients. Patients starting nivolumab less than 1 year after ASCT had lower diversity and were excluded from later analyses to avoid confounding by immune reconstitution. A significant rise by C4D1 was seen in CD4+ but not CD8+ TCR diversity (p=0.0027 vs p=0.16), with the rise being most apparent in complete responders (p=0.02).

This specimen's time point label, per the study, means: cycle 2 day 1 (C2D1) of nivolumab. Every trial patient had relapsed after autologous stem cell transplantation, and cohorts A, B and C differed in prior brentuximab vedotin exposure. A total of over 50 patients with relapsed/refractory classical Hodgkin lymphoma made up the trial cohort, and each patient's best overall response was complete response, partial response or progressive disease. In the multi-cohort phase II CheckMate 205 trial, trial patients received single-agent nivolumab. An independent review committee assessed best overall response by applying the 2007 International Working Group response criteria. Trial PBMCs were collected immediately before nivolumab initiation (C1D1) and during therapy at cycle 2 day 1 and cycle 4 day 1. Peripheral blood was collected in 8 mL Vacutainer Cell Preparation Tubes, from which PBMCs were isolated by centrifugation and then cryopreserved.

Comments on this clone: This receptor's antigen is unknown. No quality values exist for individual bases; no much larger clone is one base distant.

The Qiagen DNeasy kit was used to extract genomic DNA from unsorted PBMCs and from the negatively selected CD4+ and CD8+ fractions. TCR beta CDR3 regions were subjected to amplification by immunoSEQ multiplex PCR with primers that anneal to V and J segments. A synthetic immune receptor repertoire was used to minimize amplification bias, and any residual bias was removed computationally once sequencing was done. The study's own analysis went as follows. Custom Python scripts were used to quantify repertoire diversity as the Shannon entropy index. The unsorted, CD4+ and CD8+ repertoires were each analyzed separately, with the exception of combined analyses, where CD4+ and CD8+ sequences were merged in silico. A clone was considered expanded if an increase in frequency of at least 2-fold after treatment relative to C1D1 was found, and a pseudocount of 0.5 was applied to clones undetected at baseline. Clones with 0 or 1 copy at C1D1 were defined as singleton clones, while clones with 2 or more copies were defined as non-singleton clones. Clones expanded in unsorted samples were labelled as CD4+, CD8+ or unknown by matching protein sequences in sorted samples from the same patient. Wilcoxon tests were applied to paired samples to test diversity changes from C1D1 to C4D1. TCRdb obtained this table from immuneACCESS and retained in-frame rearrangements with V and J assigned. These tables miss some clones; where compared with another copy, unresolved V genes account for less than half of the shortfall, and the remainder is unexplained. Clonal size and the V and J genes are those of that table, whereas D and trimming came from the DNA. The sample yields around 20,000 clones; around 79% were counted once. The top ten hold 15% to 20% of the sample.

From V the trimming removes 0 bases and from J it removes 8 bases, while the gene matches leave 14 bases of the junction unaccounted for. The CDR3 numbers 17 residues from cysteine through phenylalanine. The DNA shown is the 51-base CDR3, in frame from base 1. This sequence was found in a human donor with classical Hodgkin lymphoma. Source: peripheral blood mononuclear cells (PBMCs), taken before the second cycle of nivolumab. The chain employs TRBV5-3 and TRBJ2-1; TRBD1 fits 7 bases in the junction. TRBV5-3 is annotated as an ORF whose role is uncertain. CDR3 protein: CARSLGRGDRARDEQFF. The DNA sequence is TGTGCCAGAAGCTTGGGGCGCGGAGACAGGGCAAGGGATGAGCAGTTCTTC.